These 27 T cell receptor beta chains share one sample of origin, sequenced in a study of cytomegalovirus exposure and HLA in healthy donors. 60 Vbeta and 13 Jbeta primers were used in PCR. Here immunoSEQ multiplex PCR was the method, and the copy in TCRdb shows in-frame clones only, minus some. The sample holds fewer than 250,000 clones, over 75% seen once. Material for sequencing was PBMCs. The source is a human donor in good health.

The chain joins TRBV6-5 to TRBJ2-7, with TRBD1 matching over 11 bases. The germline CDR1 and CDR2 sequences are MNHEY and SVGAGI. The CDR3 has 14 amino acids. V gave up 6 bases and J gave up 3 bases; unmatched junction bases: 4. The CDR3 nucleotides are TGTGCCAGCAGAACCGGGACAGGGGGCTACGAGCAGTACTTC. This codes for CASRTGTGGYEQYF.

This clone is a singleton in its sample. The chain employs TRBV2 and TRBJ2-7; 11 nucleotides match TRBD1. With 7 bases clipped from V and 3 bases from J, the junction kept 11 bases outside the gene matches. This CDR3 comprises 16 residues. Germline CDR1 SNHLY, CDR2 FYNNEI. This chain's CDR3 is CASKRAGQGADYEQYF. The DNA for the CDR3 is TGTGCCAGCAAGCGGGCAGGACAGGGGGCGGACTACGAGCAGTACTTC.

CDR3 coding DNA: TGTGCCAGTCACAGGGCGGGAGGCTGGGATACGCAGTATTTT. This sequence encodes CASHRAGGWDTQYF. This chain links TRBV28 with TRBJ2-3, with 8 bases identical to TRBD2. Germline V CDR1 and CDR2: MDHEN, SYDVKM. CDR3 length: 14 amino acids. J gave up 6 bases and V 9 bases, and 11 bases lay outside the gene matches.

V is TRBV6-1 and J is TRBJ2-6, with D uncertain. Trimming shortened V by 3 bases and J by 2 bases, and 8 bases separated the two germline ends. The CDR3 runs to 15 residues. CDR1 is MNHNS, CDR2 SASEGT, per germline. As DNA, the CDR3 is TGTGCCAGCAGTGACGGGTCCCCTGGGGCCAACGTCCTGACTTTC. Its protein is CASSDGSPGANVLTF.

The gene calls are TRBV4-1 and TRBJ2-6; TRBD1 matches at 7 bases. The CDR3 is made up of 15 amino acids. V dropped 3 bases and J dropped 1; count of bases not matched to a gene: 0. CDR1 MGHRA and CDR2 YSYEKL come from the germline V gene. For the CDR3, the DNA is TGCGCCAGCAGCCAGACAGGGTCTGGGGCCAACGTCCTGACTTTC. Translated, it gives CASSQTGSGANVLTF.

The rearrangement links TRBV28 to TRBJ2-1; 8 bases align to TRBD1. After removal of 5 bases from V and 4 bases from J, the junction contained 10 bases not matched to a gene. The V gene's germline CDR1 is MDHEN and CDR2 SYDVKM. The CDR3 length is 16 residues. The CDR3 loop reads CASSGSGTGSYNEQFF. DNA of the CDR3: TGTGCCAGCAGTGGCTCCGGGACAGGATCATACAATGAGCAGTTCTTC.

The chain employs TRBV15 and TRBJ2-1; D may be TRBD2 (6 bases). V gave up 3 bases and J gave up 1 base, with 10 bases separating them. The CDR3 is 15 amino acids. CDR1 LNHNV and CDR2 YYDKDF come from the germline V gene (reference sequence). This CDR3 is CATSSRDSSYNEQFF. CDR3 DNA sequence: TGTGCCACCAGCAGCCGGGACTCATCCTACAATGAGCAGTTCTTC.

Turning to this clone: This sample includes further DNA sequences coding for the same CDR3. V and J are TRBV5-1 and TRBJ2-7; 7 bases agree with TRBD1. The CDR3 has 18 amino acids. CDR1 and CDR2 (germline): SGHRS, YFSETQ. V gave up 4 bases and J gave up 0 bases; unmatched junction bases: 16. CDR3 sequence: CASSTGTAPGPSSYEQYF. As DNA, the CDR3 is TGCGCCAGCAGCACAGGGACAGCCCCAGGACCAAGCTCCTACGAGCAGTACTTC.

This clone was detected only once. The gene calls are TRBV6-5 and TRBJ2-3, with 9 bases aligning to TRBD1. Germline V lookup: CDR1 MNHEY, CDR2 SVGAGI. The ends lost 6 bases at V and 4 bases at J; junction bases unmatched: 8. This CDR3 comprises 15 residues. In nucleotides, the CDR3 is TGTGCCAGCAGGCCCGGGACAGGGAGAGCAGATACGCAGTATTTT. Amino acids: CASRPGTGRADTQYF.

The J gene is TRBJ2-1, the V gene TRBV30, with 8 bases identical to TRBD2. The V segment lost 0 bases and the J segment 8 bases; nucleotides outside the gene matches: 3. The CDR3 consists of 13 residues. CDR1 and CDR2 (germline): GTSNPN, SVGIG (reference sequence). CDR3 in DNA: TGTGCCTGGAGTGTAATGCGGGAGGATGAGCAGTTCTTC. It yields the protein CAWSVMREDEQFF.

The chain carries TRBV18 and TRBJ2-7; 9 positions agree with TRBD2. Germline-derived CDR1 and CDR2 are KGHSH and LQKENI. With V trimmed by 2 bases and J by 5 bases, 7 bases remained unmatched. The CDR3 extends over 15 amino acids. The CDR3 sequence is CASSPKSSGTHEQYF. The CDR3, as DNA: TGTGCCAGCTCACCAAAGTCTAGCGGGACCCACGAGCAGTACTTC.

CDR3 sequence (DNA): TGTGCCATCCGGAGGGGTTTAGCCGAGAACACCGGGGAGCTGTTTTTT. This encodes CAIRRGLAENTGELFF. The chain uses TRBV10-3 and TRBJ2-2; tentatively, D is TRBD2 (6 bases). Trimming took off 8 bases at V and 1 base at J, with 17 bases between the two ends. The germline V gene encodes CDR1 ENHRY and CDR2 SYGVKD. This CDR3 region has 16 residues.

The rearrangement links TRBV11-2 to TRBJ2-3, with 9 nucleotides matching TRBD1. V dropped 4 bases and J dropped 11; count of bases not matched to a gene: 10. CDR1 is SGHAT, CDR2 FQNNGV, per germline. This CDR3 region has 14 residues. This CDR3 reads CASSSPGQGGGQYF. CDR3 sequence (DNA): TGTGCCAGCAGCTCTCCGGGACAGGGAGGTGGGCAGTATTTT.

This clone was seen just once. This sequence joins TRBV5-1 and TRBJ2-2; D call uncertain. Trimming removed 2 bases at V and 3 bases at J, with 8 bases between. There are 14 residues in the CDR3. Looked up from germline, CDR1 is SGHRS and CDR2 is YFSETQ. CDR3 loop: CASSFGADTGELFF. As DNA, the CDR3 is TGCGCCAGCAGCTTCGGTGCCGACACCGGGGAGCTGTTTTTT.

The chain uses TRBV29-1 and TRBJ2-7, with 11 bases aligning to TRBD2. CDR3 length: 14 amino acids. V trimming: 7 bases; J trimming: 3 bases; junction bases outside the gene matches: 8. Per germline, CDR1 SQVTM and CDR2 ANQGSEA. CDR3 sequence: CSARLAGRIYEQYF. CDR3 bases: TGCAGCGCGAGACTAGCGGGAAGGATCTACGAGCAGTACTTC.

The CDR3 nucleotides are TGTGCCAGCAGTCTGGGACAGGGCGCCGCAATATACCAGGTCTATGGCTACACCTTC. It translates to CASSLGQGAAIYQVYGYTF. The rearrangement joins TRBV5-8 to TRBJ1-2; 9 bases align to TRBD1. From germline, CDR1 is SGHTS and CDR2 YDEGEE. The junction had 21 bases not matched to a gene; V was cut back by 5 bases and J by 4 bases. This CDR3 contains 19 residues. Together with reference TRBV5-8 and TRBJ1-2, the CDR3 gives the full variable domain: EAGVTQSPTHLIKTRGQQATLRCSPISGHTSVYWYQQALGLGLQFLLWYDEGEERNRGNFPPRFSGRQFPNYSSELNVNALELEDSALYLCASSLGQGAAIYQVYGYTFGSGTRLTVV.

CDR3 in DNA: TGTGCCAGCAGCCGGGGGGAATACAATGAGCAGTTCTTC. This gives the protein CASSRGEYNEQFF. The V gene is TRBV7-3, the J gene TRBJ2-1; 7 positions match TRBD2. CDR1 is SGHTA, CDR2 FQGTGA, per germline. CDR3 size: 13 residues. The trim removed 5 bases at V and 4 bases at J, leaving 2 bases unmatched.

This sequence joins TRBV7-3 and TRBJ2-1, with 7 bases fitting TRBD2. V trimming: 5 bases; J trimming: 2 bases; junction bases outside the gene matches: 3. CDR1 is SGHTA and CDR2 is FQGTGA in the germline V gene. The length of the CDR3 is 14 residues. The CDR3 nucleotides are TGTGCCAGCAGCCCTACTAGCGCCTACAATGAGCAGTTCTTC. Its translation is CASSPTSAYNEQFF.

This chain uses TRBV28 with TRBJ1-2; 7 nucleotides match TRBD1. The CDR3 is made up of 13 amino acids. Losses at the gene ends were 5 bases for V and 7 bases for J; bases not matched to a gene: 7. The V gene's germline CDR1 is MDHEN and CDR2 SYDVKM. The CDR3 sequence: CASSRRGVGGYTF. In nucleotides, the CDR3 is TGTGCCAGCAGTCGCAGGGGGGTGGGTGGCTACACCTTC.

J is TRBJ1-1 and V is TRBV4-1; 7 positions agree with TRBD1. Losses at the gene ends were 3 bases for V and 9 bases for J; bases not matched to a gene: 7. Germline CDR1 MGHRA, CDR2 YSYEKL. The CDR3 spans 13 residues. The CDR3 DNA reads TGCGCCAGCAGCCAGGATACAGGGGATCAAGCTTTCTTT. Protein: CASSQDTGDQAFF.

The chain joins TRBV7-2 to TRBJ2-3; 11 nucleotides line up with TRBD2. V dropped 8 bases and J dropped 5; count of bases not matched to a gene: 9. CDR1 is SGHTA and CDR2 is FQGNSA in the germline V gene. This CDR3 contains 15 residues. The CDR3 DNA reads as TGTGCCAGCGACCTTAGCGGGAGGGTTAGAGATACGCAGTATTTT. Its protein is CASDLSGRVRDTQYF.

V and J are TRBV5-1 and TRBJ1-1, with 8 bases lining up with TRBD1. Germline assignment: CDR1 SGHRS and CDR2 YFSETQ. The trim removed 4 bases at V and 6 bases at J, leaving 5 bases unmatched. The CDR3 extends over 13 amino acids. CDR3: CASSTGQGPEAFF. CDR3 nucleotide sequence: TGCGCCAGCAGCACCGGACAGGGACCTGAAGCTTTCTTT.

The chain is built from TRBV2 and TRBJ2-7, with 8 bases matching TRBD2. J gave up 5 bases and V 8 bases, and 11 bases lay outside the gene matches. The CDR3 consists of 14 residues. Germline V gene data show CDR1 as SNHLY and CDR2 as FYNNEI. CDR3 residues: CASQSGGYSHEQYF. DNA for the CDR3: TGTGCCAGCCAAAGCGGGGGCTATAGCCACGAGCAGTACTTC.

CDR3 nucleotides: TGTGCCAGCAGTTCAGCGGGAGGCTCCTACGAGCAGTACTTC. It specifies CASSSAGGSYEQYF. The gene calls are TRBV27 and TRBJ2-7, with TRBD2 matching over 9 bases. The CDR3 is 14 amino acids. Germline lookup yields CDR1 MNHEY and CDR2 SMNVEV (reference sequence). V trimming: 4 bases; J trimming: 0 bases; junction bases outside the gene matches: 1.

DNA for the CDR3: TGTGCCAGTAGTATCGCCCTAGATTTATACGAGCAGTACTTC. Protein product: CASSIALDLYEQYF. The chain recombines TRBV19 with TRBJ2-7, with unresolved D. CDR3 length: 14 amino acids. CDR1 and CDR2 (germline): LNHDA, SQIVND (reference sequence). Trimming removed 3 bases from V and 4 bases from J, with 13 bases in between.

The chain recombines TRBV6-5 with TRBJ2-5; D remains ambiguous. The closer fit of TRBJ2-7 to the DNA end suggests the J call may be wrong. CDR3 size: 14 residues. Per the germline V gene, CDR1 is MNHEY and CDR2 is SVGAGI. Here the CDR3 reads CASSYSSAVYEQYF. CDR3 bases: TGTGCCAGCAGTTACTCGTCTGCCGTCTACGAGCAGTACTTC.

The chain couples TRBV6-5 to TRBJ2-3; D might be TRBD2 (5 bases). The germline V gene encodes CDR1 MNHEY and CDR2 SVGAGI. This CDR3 has 13 amino acids. Trimming took 2 bases from V and 7 from J, leaving 10 bases between them. The CDR3 reads CASSYASLNTQYF. CDR3 DNA: TGTGCCAGCAGTTACGCTAGCCTTAATACGCAGTATTTT.